This TCR beta chain emerged from a study of cytomegalovirus exposure and HLA in healthy donors. Study-wide findings and caveats: Immune exposure was documented only through CMV serostatus. In presence/absence analyses, roughly uniform sequencing depth across donors was assumed.

This clone came up a few times. Its target is not known. The length of the CDR3 is 15 residues. Germline CDR1 and CDR2: SGHAT and FQDESV (reference sequence). With 5 bases clipped from V and 5 bases from J, the junction kept 9 bases outside the gene matches. PCR amplification relied on 60 Vbeta primers (plus 13 Jbeta primers). Only in-frame clones appear in the TCRdb table, and some are missing; sequencing was by immunoSEQ multiplex PCR. The sample carries 100,000 to 130,000 clones, under 80% recorded once. The chain employs TRBV11-1 and TRBJ2-5; 9 bases line up with TRBD2. What was sequenced was PBMCs. This TCR derives from a woman in her thirties or forties in good health and CMV-seropositive. The CDR3 protein is CASSTTPLAGETQYF. CDR3 coding DNA: TGTGCCAGCAGCACCACCCCCCTAGCGGGGGAGACCCAGTACTTC.